This T cell receptor (beta chain) was profiled in a study of cytomegalovirus exposure and HLA in healthy donors. PCR was performed using 60 Vbeta and 13 Jbeta primers. Profiled with immunoSEQ multiplex PCR; TCRdb holds only in-frame clones, not every one. The sample holds 90,000 to 140,000 clones; more than 70% are singletons and the top ten take about 2.2%. This CDR3 is 15 amino acids long. In germline, CDR1 is MDHEN, CDR2 SYDVKM. Trimming cost V 2 bases and J 3 bases, with 14 bases left between them. This receptor was obtained from a man aged 25 to 40 in good health and CMV-seronegative. The specimen was PBMCs. The J gene is TRBJ2-7, the V gene TRBV28, with a tentative D call TRBD2 (5 bases). The CDR3, as DNA: TGTGCCAGCAGTTTAGTTGGTCGGGATAACTACGAGCAGTACTTC. As protein: CASSLVGRDNYEQYF.